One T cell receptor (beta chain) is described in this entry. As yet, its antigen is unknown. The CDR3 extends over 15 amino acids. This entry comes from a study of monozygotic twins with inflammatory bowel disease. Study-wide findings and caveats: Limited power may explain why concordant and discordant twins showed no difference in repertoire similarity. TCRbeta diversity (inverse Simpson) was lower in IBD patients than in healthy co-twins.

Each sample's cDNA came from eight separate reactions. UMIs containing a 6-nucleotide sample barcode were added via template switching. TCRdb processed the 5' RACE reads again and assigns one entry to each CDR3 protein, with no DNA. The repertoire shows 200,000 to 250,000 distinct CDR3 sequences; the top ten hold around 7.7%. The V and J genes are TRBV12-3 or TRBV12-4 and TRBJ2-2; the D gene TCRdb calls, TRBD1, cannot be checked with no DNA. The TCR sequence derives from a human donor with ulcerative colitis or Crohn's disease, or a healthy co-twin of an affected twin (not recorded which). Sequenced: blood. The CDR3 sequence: CASSFGQGRTGELFF.